Here is one T cell receptor beta chain with its context. Its antigen is as yet unknown. V was shortened by 2 bases and J by 5 bases, with 7 bases between the two germline ends. There are 12 residues in the CDR3. Germline-derived CDR1 and CDR2 are SGHDN and FVKESK. The sample comes from a study of cytomegalovirus exposure and HLA in healthy donors. Overall study results and limits: What a later analysis showed was that several of the most significant clusters appeared linked to common viral pathogens.

Primers: 60 Vbeta forward and 13 Jbeta reverse. TCRdb's copy holds only in-frame clones and misses some; the assay was immunoSEQ multiplex PCR. The sample includes about 140,000 clones, 82% of them seen just once. V and J are TRBV14 and TRBJ2-7; TRBD1 is a possible D gene (5 bases). The sequenced sample was PBMCs. The origin of this receptor is a man between 18 and 29 years old in good health and CMV-seropositive. CDR3 DNA: TGTGCCAGCAGCCAACAAGGGGACGAGCAGTACTTC. It encodes CASSQQGDEQYF.